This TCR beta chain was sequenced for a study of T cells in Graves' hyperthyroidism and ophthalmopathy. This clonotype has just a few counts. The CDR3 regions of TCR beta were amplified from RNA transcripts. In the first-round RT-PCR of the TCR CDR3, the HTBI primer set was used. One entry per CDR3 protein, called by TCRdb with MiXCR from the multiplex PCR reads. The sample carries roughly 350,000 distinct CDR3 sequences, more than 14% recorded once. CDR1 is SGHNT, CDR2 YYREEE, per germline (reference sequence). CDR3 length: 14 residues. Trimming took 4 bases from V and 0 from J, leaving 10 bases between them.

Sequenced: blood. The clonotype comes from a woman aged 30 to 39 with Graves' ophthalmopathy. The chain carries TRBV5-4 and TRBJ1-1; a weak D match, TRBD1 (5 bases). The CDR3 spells CASSRDGLNTEAFF. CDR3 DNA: TGTGCCAGCAGCCGGGACGGGTTGAACACTGAAGCTTTCTTT.